This entry features one TCR beta chain sequence. What this receptor recognizes is not known. No much larger clone is present one base from it, and per-base qualities are unavailable. This sample is part of a study of response to subunit inactivated influenza vaccine (dated by TCRdb to the late 2010s). Notes on the research overall: Deep quantitative T cell receptor repertoire profiling was used in the study to track responses to a trivalent subunit inactivated influenza vaccine.

Library prep was done by RT-PCR. Sequencing was performed on an Illumina HiSeq 2500. Starting from the raw public reads, TCRdb applied fastp trimming at Q25, assembled clones with MiXCR and retained in-frame beta chains. Each CDR3 protein appears once, grouped with its most common genes and DNA. In this sample the table shows about 480,000 distinct CDR3 sequences, about 25% of which occur a single time. Together, the top ten hold less than 2.5% of the sample. A distance of 24 bases separates the germline ends of V and J, which lose 0 bases and 0 bases respectively. The CDR3 has 20 amino acids, counting the end cysteine and phenylalanine. CDR3 DNA is the only sequence kept; it has 60 bases, read in frame from the first base. Taken from the germline V gene (reference sequence), the CDR1 and CDR2 loops are DFQATT and SNEGSKA. Overall study results and their limits: The authors suggested that each seasonal influenza vaccination may recruit only a limited number of new T cells.

The sequence derives from a man aged 45-65 years who received an inactivated influenza vaccine. Donor details come from another sample of the same person, matched by shared clones. The V and J genes are TRBV20-1 and TRBJ2-1, with a weak D call of TRBD2 (6 bases match). This specimen was CD4+ T cells sorted from PBMCs, taken 4 to 6 days after vaccination. The CDR3 in this case is CSARDILGLAKKLSYNEQFF. The nucleotides read TGCAGTGCTAGAGACATCCTCGGGCTAGCGAAAAAACTCTCCTACAATGAGCAGTTCTTC.